The clone carrying this T cell receptor (beta chain) was counted between two and nine times. As yet, its antigen is unknown. This specimen comes from a study of beta chain features in type 1 diabetes. Findings and caveats of the study: Sampled from patients, naive, central memory and Treg TCRB repertoires appeared more similar than those sampled from healthy donors. When VDJ junctions were examined, type 1 diabetes patients showed fewer insertions and more deletions. TCRB rearrangement may or may not be influenced by HLA type; here this remained unresolved. Shortening of TCRB CDR3s, moderate but significant, appeared in all four CD4+ subsets of Type 1 diabetes patients.

Germline-derived CDR1 and CDR2 are SQVTM and ANQGSEA. The length of the CDR3 is 11 residues. Trimming shortened V by 7 bases and J by 11 bases, and 17 bases separated the two germline ends. Reverse transcribing all isolated RNA meant expressed TCRB transcripts were sequenced. Assay used: immunoSEQ multiplex PCR; TCRdb lists only in-frame clones, some missing. Seen here are under 300,000 clones, roughly 22% observed once, and the top ten hold less than 0.035%. The V and J genes are TRBV29-1 and TRBJ1-1; possibly TRBD1 for D (5 bases). Sequencing input: naive CD4+ T cells from blood. The receptor comes from a woman between 40 and 50 years old with type 1 diabetes. Here the CDR3 DNA reads TGCAGCGGTGACCGGGGGTCCCAGGCTTTCTTT. Translating gives CSGDRGSQAFF.